This TCR beta chain was retrieved from a study of T cells in Graves' hyperthyroidism and ophthalmopathy. Among ophthalmopathy patients, the Clinical Activity Score reached at least 3, the NOSPECS grade reached at least 4, and duration remained under 3 months. It was uncontrolled infection, other autoimmune disease, pregnancy or lactation that excluded patients. The germline gives CDR1 LNHNV, CDR2 YYDKDF (reference sequence). With 3 bases removed from V and 6 bases from J, the gap between germline ends came to 12 bases. The CDR3 is 13 residues long. Amplified TCR beta CDR3 regions came from RNA transcripts. A set of HTBI primers served as the primers for a first-round RT-PCR of the TCR CDR3. TCRdb ran MiXCR on the multiplex PCR reads and lists one entry per CDR3 protein. Seen here are around 370,000 distinct CDR3 sequences, about 18% observed once, and the top ten hold 40%.

This chain joins TRBV15 and TRBJ2-7; perhaps D is TRBD1 or TRBD2 (5 bases each). The source material was blood. The sequence was obtained from a man in his late teens or twenties with Graves' ophthalmopathy. CDR3 residues: CATSRGDQGEQYF. CDR3 DNA sequence: TGTGCCACCAGCAGGGGGGATCAGGGCGAGCAGTACTTC.